A single sample gave rise to the 7 T cell receptor beta chains below, sequenced in a study of blood T cell repertoires in COVID-19. Measured with immunoSEQ multiplex PCR; TCRdb has only the in-frame clones, and not every one. The data show a few hundred thousand clones, approximately 87% seen once. The sequenced sample consisted of peripheral blood. These receptor sequences come from a human donor in a cohort sampled during active COVID-19.

This chain links TRBV5-5 with TRBJ2-3; tentatively, D is TRBD2 (6 bases). The CDR3 is 15 residues long. V shed 3 bases and J shed 2 bases, with 13 bases lying between them. The germline V gene encodes CDR1 SGHKS and CDR2 YYEKEE (reference sequence). Here the CDR3 DNA reads TGTGCCAGCAGCTCCGGGACTGGGCCCACAGATACGCAGTATTTT. It codes for CASSSGTGPTDTQYF.

The rearrangement uses TRBV4-2 and TRBJ1-1; no clear D. Germline CDR1 LGHNA, CDR2 YNFKEQ. The ends were cut back, 4 bases at V and 1 base at J, with 13 bases in the middle. The CDR3 sequence is 15 residues long. The CDR3 protein is CASSPRENPNTEAFF. The CDR3 region has the DNA TGTGCCAGCAGCCCGAGGGAGAACCCGAACACTGAAGCTTTCTTT.

The chain links TRBV19 to TRBJ2-3, with 7 bases matching TRBD1. The ends lost 3 bases at V and 3 bases at J; junction bases unmatched: 9. Germline CDR1 is LNHDA and CDR2 is SQIVND (reference sequence). The CDR3 spans 16 residues. CDR3 loop: CASSIGTGQNTDTQYF. CDR3 in DNA: TGTGCCAGTAGTATCGGAACGGGACAGAATACAGATACGCAGTATTTT.

The chain carries TRBV10-3 and TRBJ2-2; TRBD2 agrees at 9 bases. The trim removed 11 bases at V and 0 bases at J, leaving 1 base unmatched. Germline CDR1 and CDR2: ENHRY and SYGVKD. The CDR3 spans 13 residues. In DNA, the CDR3 is TGTGCCGTAGCGGGAGCGAACACCGGGGAGCTGTTTTTT. Encoded protein: CAVAGANTGELFF.

This clone has a handful of counts. The chain employs TRBV7-9 and TRBJ1-4; 7 bases are shared with TRBD1. V shed 2 bases and J 5 bases; nucleotides not matched to a gene: 5. Germline assignment: CDR1 SEHNR and CDR2 FQNEAQ (reference sequence). This CDR3 has 15 residues. Here the CDR3 DNA reads TGTGCCAGCAGCTTACAGGGGGTAATCAATGAAAAACTGTTTTTT. Residues: CASSLQGVINEKLFF.

This clone was seen once. The chain recombines TRBV6-6 with TRBJ2-3; maybe TRBD2 (5 bases). CDR3 length: 16 residues. CDR1 and CDR2 (germline): MNHNY, SVGAGI (reference sequence). V was pared by 0 bases and J by 3 bases, with 13 bases between. The CDR3 DNA is TGTGCCAGCAGTTACTCTTGGGCCAGAGGGACAGATACGCAGTATTTT. Translation gives CASSYSWARGTDTQYF.

This clone turned up a few times. The chain links TRBV11-2 to TRBJ2-1; 13 positions match TRBD2. V shed 6 bases and J 9 bases; nucleotides not matched to a gene: 5. CDR3 size: 14 residues. Germline CDR1 SGHAT, CDR2 FQNNGV. The CDR3 loop is CASSRTSGSGEQFF. For the CDR3, the DNA is TGTGCCAGCAGTCGGACTAGCGGGAGCGGTGAGCAGTTCTTC.